Presented here are 27 T cell receptor beta chains from one specimen sequenced in a study of control samples from healthy donors and cancer patients. Some clones are missing from TCRdb's copy, which holds only in-frame ones; the method was immunoSEQ multiplex PCR. The data hold about 170,000 clones, with 88% observed a single time. The sample was blood. These receptors came from a woman in her 30s in good health.

The CDR3 sequence: CASSYIGTVGNTIYF. The CDR3 coding sequence is TGTGCCAGCAGTTACATCGGGACAGTCGGAAACACCATATATTTT. This chain connects TRBV6-5 to TRBJ1-3; 7 nucleotides agree with TRBD1. Germline assignment: CDR1 MNHEY and CDR2 SVGAGI. V trimming: 2 bases; J trimming: 4 bases; junction bases outside the gene matches: 5. The CDR3 has 15 amino acids.

This chain connects TRBV5-1 to TRBJ1-4, with 9 bases fitting TRBD1. Germline loops: CDR1 SGHRS, CDR2 YFSETQ. V gave up 4 bases and J gave up 6 bases; unmatched junction bases: 4. CDR3 length: 14 residues. CDR3 bases: TGCGCCAGCAGCGTCGGGACAGGGTATGAAAAACTGTTTTTT. Amino acid sequence: CASSVGTGYEKLFF.

The chain carries TRBV11-2 and TRBJ2-7; D is uncertain. The CDR3 contains 14 residues. The V end lost 0 bases, the J end lost 6 bases, and 12 bases lay between the germline ends. Germline CDR1 reads SGHAT; CDR2 reads FQNNGV. The CDR3 protein is CASSLDRLASEQYV. CDR3 DNA sequence: TGTGCCAGCAGCTTAGATAGATTGGCGTCCGAGCAGTACGTC.

The CDR3: CASSLGGTGYEQYF. The DNA of the CDR3 is TGCGCCAGCAGCTTGGGTGGGACAGGGTACGAGCAGTACTTC. V and J are TRBV5-1 and TRBJ2-7; 9 bases are shared with TRBD1. The CDR3 runs 14 residues. Germline values: CDR1 SGHRS, CDR2 YFSETQ. J gave up 4 bases and V 0 bases, and 2 bases lay outside the gene matches.

This rearrangement joins TRBV3-1 (or the pseudogene TRBV3-2) to TRBJ2-7, with TRBD1 matching over 9 bases. The germline gives CDR1 LGHDT, CDR2 YNNKEL (reference sequence). This CDR3 has 18 residues. After removal of 4 bases from V and 4 bases from J, the junction contained 17 bases not matched to a gene. CDR3 sequence reads: CASSPPRTSRDRVYEQYF. CDR3 coding DNA: TGTGCCAGCAGCCCGCCCCGAACCTCCCGGGACAGGGTGTACGAGCAGTACTTC.

The V and J genes are TRBV5-4 and TRBJ2-5, with a tentative D call TRBD2 (6 bases). The CDR3 contains 15 residues. V lost 0 bases and J 5 bases, leaving 14 bases between the germline ends. CDR1 and CDR2 from the germline V gene are SGHNT and YYREEE (reference sequence). CDR3 loop: CASSLAGRWQETQYF. CDR3 bases: TGTGCCAGCAGCTTGGCCGGGAGATGGCAGGAGACCCAGTACTTC.

The chain employs TRBV5-1 and TRBJ2-1, with 7 bases matching TRBD1. CDR1 is SGHRS and CDR2 is YFSETQ in the germline V gene. The junction had 3 bases not matched to a gene; V was cut back by 2 bases and J by 13 bases. This CDR3 comprises 11 residues. Here the CDR3 reads CASSLDREQFF. DNA for the CDR3: TGCGCCAGCAGCTTAGACAGGGAACAGTTCTTC.

This clone was observed a single time. This chain links TRBV28 with TRBJ2-1, with 7 bases that match TRBD2. This CDR3 is 15 amino acids long. The V and J ends lost 1 base and 4 bases, in that order; junction bases with no gene match: 4. Per germline, CDR1 MDHEN and CDR2 SYDVKM. The CDR3 DNA follows: TGTGCCAGCAGTTTATCGGCTAGCGGATACAATGAGCAGTTCTTC. As protein: CASSLSASGYNEQFF.

This chain joins TRBV30 and TRBJ1-2; 8 nucleotides align to TRBD1. Germline CDR1 is GTSNPN and CDR2 is SVGIG (reference sequence). CDR3 length: 13 residues. The V gene end was trimmed by 2 bases and the J gene end by 7 bases; junction bases not matched to a gene: 6. In nucleotides, the CDR3 is TGTGCCTGGAGTCCGGGACAGGAGCTTGGCTACACCTTC. It yields the protein CAWSPGQELGYTF. The entire variable domain, with the rest obtained from reference TRBV30 and TRBJ1-2, is as follows: SQTIHQWPATLVQPVGSPLSLECTVEGTSNPNLYWYRQAAGRGLQLLFYSVGIGQISSEVPQNLSASRPQDRQFILSSKKLLLSDSGFYLCAWSPGQELGYTFGSGTRLTVV.

The CDR3 reads CATPSLGQGLNEQYV. The CDR3 DNA is TGTGCCACCCCGAGCCTGGGACAGGGATTGAACGAGCAGTACGTC. The chain couples TRBV6-5 to TRBJ2-7, with 9 nucleotides matching TRBD1. The CDR3 has 15 residues. J was trimmed by 5 bases and V by 10 bases; bases with no gene match: 15. CDR1 is MNHEY, CDR2 SVGAGI, per germline.

J is TRBJ1-1 and V is TRBV29-1; D is possibly TRBD1 (5 bases). The CDR3 covers 14 residues. Trimming left V 2 bases short and J 1 base short, with 11 bases between. The germline V gene has CDR1 SQVTM and CDR2 ANQGSEA. CDR3 in amino acids: CSVEKDIRNTEAFF. In DNA, the CDR3 is TGCAGCGTTGAAAAGGACATCAGGAACACTGAAGCTTTCTTT.

This clone was seen only once. V usage is TRBV10-1 and J usage is TRBJ2-3, with D tentatively TRBD2 (5 bases). Germline V gene sequence: CDR1 WNHNN, CDR2 SYGVQD (reference sequence). Between the trimmed V and J ends, which lost 4 bases and 4 bases, there was a span of 12 bases. The CDR3 extends over 14 amino acids. In nucleotides, the CDR3 is TGCGCCAGCAGTGTTCGGGCTAGCCCAGATACGCAGTATTTT. Amino acids: CASSVRASPDTQYF.

The gene calls are TRBV6-9 and TRBJ1-6, with D hard to call. CDR1 MNHGY and CDR2 SVAAGI come from the germline V gene. V was clipped by 0 bases and J by 7 bases, with 4 bases between them. The CDR3 is 13 residues long. CDR3 protein: CASSYSTNSPLHF. DNA for the CDR3: TGTGCCAGCAGTTATTCGACCAATTCACCCCTCCACTTT.

The rearrangement links TRBV9 to TRBJ2-3, with D unresolved. The CDR3 has 12 amino acids. V gave up 4 bases and J gave up 2 bases, with 5 bases separating them. CDR1 and CDR2 from the germline V gene are SGDLS and YYNGEE. This chain's CDR3 is CASSLVTDTQYF. CDR3 coding DNA: TGTGCCAGCAGCCTGGTCACAGATACGCAGTATTTT.

The chain is built from TRBV5-4 and TRBJ1-2, with 10 nucleotides matching TRBD1. Germline CDR1 is SGHNT and CDR2 is YYREEE (reference sequence). The ends lost 5 bases at V and 10 bases at J; junction bases unmatched: 8. The CDR3 loop spans 13 amino acids. The CDR3 sequence: CASRPGTGAVYTF. The CDR3 DNA sequence: TGTGCCAGCAGGCCCGGGACAGGGGCTGTCTACACCTTC.

The gene calls are TRBV5-5 and TRBJ2-7; TRBD2 aligns across 8 bases. Germline loops: CDR1 SGHKS, CDR2 YYEKEE (reference sequence). This CDR3 spans 13 amino acids. Unmatched junction bases numbered 5, after V lost 4 bases and J lost 5 bases. This CDR3 is CASSRIAGNEQYF. The CDR3 nucleotides are TGTGCCAGCAGCAGGATAGCGGGAAACGAGCAGTACTTC.

The chain has TRBV10-3 and TRBJ2-2, with D possibly matching TRBD1 (8 bases). Germline CDR1 ENHRY, CDR2 SYGVKD. V lost 11 bases and J lost 5, with 21 bases in between. The CDR3 consists of 15 residues. CDR3 in amino acids: CASREQGATTGELFF. In DNA, the CDR3 is TGTGCCTCGCGGGAGCAGGGGGCTACTACCGGGGAGCTGTTTTTT.

The chain joins TRBV19 to TRBJ1-2; no definite D call. Germline V CDR1 and CDR2: LNHDA, SQIVND (reference sequence). The CDR3 runs to 14 residues. Trimming took off 5 bases at V and 8 bases at J, with 18 bases between the two ends. The CDR3 DNA follows: TGTGCCAGTAGTCCGAAGACCGTAGCCTCAGGCTACACCTTC. The encoded protein is CASSPKTVASGYTF. The whole variable domain, remainder taken from reference TRBV19 and TRBJ1-2, is DGGITQSPKYLFRKEGQNVTLSCEQNLNHDAMYWYRQDPGQGLRLIYYSQIVNDFQKGDIAEGYSVSREKKESFPLTVTSAQKNPTAFYLCASSPKTVASGYTFGSGTRLTVV.

V gene TRBV5-1 combines with J gene TRBJ2-3, with TRBD1 matching 7 bases. The CDR3 spans 16 residues. The V gene's germline CDR1 is SGHRS and CDR2 YFSETQ. Trimming at V came to 4 bases and at J to 3 bases, leaving 11 bases not matched to a gene. The CDR3 sequence: CASSPVGDRATDTQYF. The CDR3 nucleotides read TGCGCCAGCAGCCCGGTAGGGGACAGAGCAACAGATACGCAGTATTTT.

J is TRBJ2-1 and V is TRBV5-1; D gene ambiguous. The germline CDR1 and CDR2 sequences are SGHRS and YFSETQ. The V end was cut by 2 bases, the J end by 7 bases, with 10 bases between. This CDR3 has 13 residues. The CDR3 reads CASSLYEVNEQFF. Written as DNA, the CDR3 is TGCGCCAGCAGCTTATACGAAGTGAATGAGCAGTTCTTC.

This clone turned up a few times. This chain joins TRBV5-1 and TRBJ1-2; 7 bases align to TRBD1. CDR3 size: 13 residues. V was pared by 3 bases and J by 4 bases, with 3 bases of the junction left unmatched. Germline CDR1 and CDR2: SGHRS and YFSETQ. CDR3 sequence (DNA): TGCGCCAGCAGCTCGACAGGGACCTATGGCTACACCTTC. This sequence encodes CASSSTGTYGYTF.

In this sample, this clone turned up once. The chain couples TRBV24-1 to TRBJ2-1; the match to TRBD1 covers 7 bases. V gave up 4 bases and J gave up 3 bases; unmatched junction bases: 8. This CDR3 comprises 16 residues. Germline-derived CDR1 and CDR2 are KGHDR and SFDVKD. For the CDR3, the DNA is TGTGCCACCAGTGACCCGACAGGGCCAGTCTACAATGAGCAGTTCTTC. It specifies CATSDPTGPVYNEQFF.

This chain links TRBV11-2 with TRBJ1-6; D is perhaps TRBD1 (5 bases). Looked up from germline, CDR1 is SGHAT and CDR2 is FQNNGV. Trimming took off 7 bases at V and 11 bases at J, with 12 bases between the two ends. The CDR3 spans 12 residues. CDR3 in DNA: TGTGCCAGCACCACCCTGGGGGCACCCCTCCACTTT. Translated, it gives CASTTLGAPLHF.

This clone came up once. The chain joins TRBV5-1 to TRBJ1-4; no clear D gene. The V end was cut by 0 bases, the J end by 4 bases, with 10 bases between. This CDR3 spans 15 amino acids. Germline V lookup: CDR1 SGHRS, CDR2 YFSETQ. The CDR3 DNA follows: TGCGCCAGCAGCTTGGCGGCAACAAATAATGAAAAACTGTTTTTT. Its protein product is CASSLAATNNEKLFF.

The chain carries TRBV19 and TRBJ1-2; D may be TRBD1 (5 bases). Trimming cost V 3 bases and J 0 bases, with 20 bases left between them. Per germline, CDR1 LNHDA and CDR2 SQIVND (reference sequence). The CDR3 length is 18 residues. CDR3 DNA: TGTGCCAGTAGTATGGGCAGGGTGGAAATTACTACTAACTATGGCTACACCTTC. This gives the protein CASSMGRVEITTNYGYTF.

The gene calls are TRBV6-5 and TRBJ1-1, with D possibly matching TRBD1 (5 bases). V was pared by 6 bases and J by 5 bases, with 16 bases between. CDR3 length: 14 amino acids. CDR1 and CDR2 (germline): MNHEY, SVGAGI. The CDR3 sequence is CASSYGQGGTEAFF. The DNA for the CDR3 is TGTGCCAGCAGCTACGGCCAGGGTGGGACTGAAGCTTTCTTT.

The genes are TRBV24-1 and TRBJ1-2; D is perhaps TRBD1 (6 bases). Looked up from germline, CDR1 is KGHDR and CDR2 is SFDVKD. V shed 2 bases and J shed 6 bases, with 9 bases lying between them. The CDR3 contains 13 residues. CDR3 nucleotide sequence: TGTGCCACCAGTGATTACGGGGGCAATGGCTACACCTTC. Its protein is CATSDYGGNGYTF.